Below are 5 T cell receptor beta chains sequenced from a single sample in a study of blood T cell repertoires in COVID-19. Assay used: immunoSEQ multiplex PCR; TCRdb lists only in-frame clones, some missing. Here the sample spans about 250,000 clones, around nine tenths being singletons. The specimen was peripheral blood. These receptors were taken from a woman in her sixties who had recovered from COVID-19.

In its sample, this clone was seen once. The gene calls are TRBV18 and TRBJ2-7; TRBD1 agrees at 9 bases. CDR1 is KGHSH, CDR2 LQKENI, per germline. The CDR3 has 15 residues. The trim removed 5 bases at V and 2 bases at J, leaving 7 bases unmatched. The CDR3 region is CASSSSGQGPYEQYF. In nucleotides, the CDR3 is TGTGCCAGCTCAAGTTCGGGACAGGGTCCCTACGAGCAGTACTTC.

The CDR3: CASSTYPADTQYF. In DNA, the CDR3 is TGTGCCAGCAGTACTTATCCCGCAGATACGCAGTATTTT. V usage is TRBV6-5 and J usage is TRBJ2-3; D gene ambiguous. The V end lost 5 bases, the J end lost 4 bases, and 10 bases lay between the germline ends. The V gene's germline CDR1 is MNHEY and CDR2 SVGAGI. The CDR3 sequence is 13 residues long.

This clone was found a few times. The rearrangement links TRBV5-4 to TRBJ1-2, with 8 nucleotides matching TRBD1. V lost 3 bases and J lost 9; bases outside the gene matches: 10. There are 14 residues in the CDR3. The germline CDR1 and CDR2 sequences are SGHNT and YYREEE (reference sequence). In nucleotides, the CDR3 is TGTGCCAGCAGCTCTCCAGGGGGCGATAATAGCTACACCTTC. This gives the protein CASSSPGGDNSYTF. The variable domain in full, with the rest retrieved from reference TRBV5-4 and TRBJ1-2, is ETGVTQSPTHLIKTRGQQVTLRCSSQSGHNTVSWYQQALGQGPQFIFQYYREEENGRGNFPPRFSGLQFPNYSSELNVNALELDDSALYLCASSSPGGDNSYTFGSGTRLTVV.

The chain employs TRBV5-4 and TRBJ2-2; perhaps TRBD1 as D (6 bases). The CDR3 sequence is 15 residues long. V dropped 2 bases and J dropped 6 bases, with 14 bases sitting between them. Per germline, CDR1 SGHNT and CDR2 YYREEE (reference sequence). CDR3: CASSLPDRFAGELFF. The CDR3 nucleotides read TGTGCCAGCAGCTTACCTGACAGGTTCGCCGGGGAGCTGTTTTTT.

This clone was counted only a few times. The V call is TRBV7-3, the J call TRBJ2-1; 9 bases fit TRBD1. This CDR3 comprises 15 residues. The J segment lost 2 bases and the V segment lost 3 bases, leaving 2 bases of the junction unmatched. CDR1 is SGHTA, CDR2 FQGTGA, per germline. CDR3 in DNA: TGTGCCAGCAGCTTTCGGACAGGGGCCTACAATGAGCAGTTCTTC. Translating gives CASSFRTGAYNEQFF.